These T cell receptor beta chains were read from a single sample in a study of T cells in Graves' hyperthyroidism and ophthalmopathy. TCRdb re-called the multiplex PCR reads through MiXCR, storing one row per CDR3 protein. Among around 300,000 distinct CDR3 sequences listed, approximately 18% were seen once. The source material was blood. These receptors were obtained from a middle-aged man with Graves' ophthalmopathy. CDR3s include the opening cysteine and the closing phenylalanine or tryptophan. A D gene is named only where the DNA matches it firmly. A clone size is listed for some rows: how often the clone was seen (once, few, many), or a class if it is expanded.

cdr3_aa,cdr3_nt,j_call,v_call,clone_size,d_call
CASSAWGGDTQYF,TGTGCCAGCAGCGCATGGGGGGGAGATACGCAGTATTTT,TRBJ2-3,TRBV9,-,TRBD2
CASSPWTSGRGSTDTQYF,TGTGCCAGCAGCCCATGGACTAGCGGGAGGGGATCGACAGATACGCAGTATTTT,TRBJ2-3,TRBV13,many,TRBD2
CASSQALTSGNEQFF,TGTGCCAGCAGCCAAGCCCTGACTAGCGGAAATGAGCAGTTCTTC,TRBJ2-1,TRBV3-1,many,TRBD2
CSARVFGQGGKSNQPQHF,TGCAGTGCTAGAGTTTTCGGACAGGGGGGCAAGAGCAATCAGCCCCAGCATTTT,TRBJ1-5,TRBV20-1,many,TRBD1
CASSAAGVTDTQYF,TGTGCCAGCAGTGCAGCGGGAGTCACAGATACGCAGTATTTT,TRBJ2-3,TRBV6-4,-,TRBD2
CASSLMEGRETQYF,TGCGCCAGCAGCTTGATGGAGGGGAGAGAGACCCAGTACTTC,TRBJ2-5,TRBV5-1,-,-
CAIGGGEGNQPQHF,TGTGCCATCGGAGGGGGCGAGGGCAATCAGCCCCAGCATTTT,TRBJ1-5,TRBV10-3,many,TRBD1
CASSFLPGQANEKLFF,TGCGCCAGCAGCTTTTTACCGGGACAGGCTAATGAAAAACTGTTTTTT,TRBJ1-4,TRBV5-1,-,TRBD1
CASSRDGRWTEAFF,TGTGCCAGCTCAAGGGATGGCCGGTGGACTGAAGCTTTCTTT,TRBJ1-1,TRBV18,-,-
CSARVPSGSYNEQFF,TGCAGTGCTAGAGTGCCTAGCGGGAGTTACAATGAGCAGTTCTTC,TRBJ2-1,TRBV20-1,many,TRBD2
CSARDYLSGTGTPNEQFF,TGCAGTGCTAGAGATTATCTGTCTGGGACAGGGACTCCCAATGAGCAGTTCTTC,TRBJ2-1,TRBV20-1,many,TRBD1
CASSSHYGSSYEQYF,TGTGCCAGCAGTTCCCATTACGGGAGCTCCTACGAGCAGTACTTC,TRBJ2-7,TRBV6-1,many,-
CASSLEQGNEKLFF,TGCGCCAGCAGCTTGGAACAGGGGAATGAAAAACTGTTTTTT,TRBJ1-4,TRBV5-1,few,TRBD1